This TCR beta chain was captured in a study of blood T cell repertoires in COVID-19. As for the study in general: Nucleic acid was either cDNA or gDNA, and it came from T cells, B-cell-depleted T cells, or PBMCs.

The CDR3 loop spans 13 amino acids. V was clipped by 10 bases and J by 2 bases, with 14 bases between them. Authors' methods: From reference gene primer amplification, estimates of nucleated cell counts were derived. Repertoires were generated with immunoSEQ multiplex PCR, while TCRdb's copy carries only in-frame clones and drops some. That table supplies the V and J calls and clone size; D and trimming were determined from the DNA. The sample consists of over 350,000 clones, just under 90% of them appearing once. Ages ranged from about 18 to 89 years, with residence in around 24 US areas. Recovered participants had two consecutive negative NP/OP PCR tests, healthcare professional clearance, or symptom resolution.

The receptor was derived from a woman in her 50s who had recovered from COVID-19. The V gene is TRBV12-3 or TRBV12-4, the J gene TRBJ1-1; D gene ambiguous. The specimen sequenced was PBMCs or T cells enriched from blood (not recorded which). CDR3 loop: CATKWSGNTEAFF. CDR3 nucleotide sequence: TGTGCCACCAAGTGGTCCGGTAACACTGAAGCTTTCTTT.